This T cell receptor (beta chain) derives from a study of blood T cell dynamics during melanoma immunotherapy. General study points: At W3, later disease-control patients showed bifurcated PBMC repertoire changes, unlike progressors.

Time point meaning: week 3, after first cycle of checkpoint inhibitor. Each bulk PBMC sample had 300 to 400 ng DNA loaded. The protocol was immunoSEQ multiplex PCR, while the TCRdb copy is restricted to in-frame clones and leaves out a portion. This sample yields about 8,600 clones, of which 70% to 90% are seen a single time; approximately 6.3% belongs to the top ten. Germline loops: CDR1 MDHEN, CDR2 SYDVKM. Trimming left V 10 bases short and J 11 bases short, with 20 bases between. The CDR3 is 12 residues long. A word on this clone: Its target is not known.

The specimen was blood, collected from a patient treated with checkpoint blockade. The clonotype originates from a human donor with melanoma. The genes are TRBV28 and TRBJ1-1; tentative D call: TRBD1 (6 bases). Here the CDR3 reads CATRGGAHRAFF. The CDR3 DNA sequence: TGTGCCACCCGGGGGGGGGCGCACCGGGCTTTCTTT.